The 6 T cell receptor beta chains below all came from one sample that was sequenced in a study of blood T cell repertoires in COVID-19. The protocol was immunoSEQ multiplex PCR, while the TCRdb copy is restricted to in-frame clones and leaves out a portion. The sample has about 97,000 clones; 87% are singletons. Sequencing was performed on peripheral blood. Receptors were obtained from a man aged 45-60 years with active COVID-19.

The chain recombines TRBV6-1 with TRBJ2-7, with 7 positions matching TRBD2. The CDR3 runs 17 residues. The junction had 12 bases not matched to a gene; V was cut back by 4 bases and J by 0 bases. Germline assignment: CDR1 MNHNS and CDR2 SASEGT. CDR3 coding DNA: TGTGCCAGCAGTGTACACCCCACTGGGGGGGGCTCCTACGAGCAGTACTTC. Amino acid sequence: CASSVHPTGGGSYEQYF.

The V gene is TRBV10-3, the J gene TRBJ1-2, with TRBD1 matching over 12 bases. The V segment lost 6 bases and the J segment 1 base; nucleotides outside the gene matches: 6. Germline-derived CDR1 and CDR2 are ENHRY and SYGVKD. The CDR3 has 16 residues. The CDR3 sequence is CAIRGTGGIDNYGYTF. CDR3 DNA: TGTGCCATCAGGGGGACAGGGGGCATCGATAACTATGGCTACACCTTC.

V is TRBV6-5 and J is TRBJ1-2, with 9 bases aligning to TRBD1. The trim removed 2 bases at V and 8 bases at J, leaving 3 bases unmatched. Germline V CDR1 and CDR2: MNHEY, SVGAGI. The CDR3 is 13 residues long. The CDR3 loop is CASSYGTGRGYTF. The DNA for the CDR3 is TGTGCCAGCAGTTACGGGACAGGGCGAGGCTACACCTTC.

Comment on this clone: The junction does not match germline at one end; this may be a read error. The rearrangement links TRBV6-6 to TRBJ2-5; D might be TRBD2 (6 bases). The V gene's germline CDR1 is MNHNY and CDR2 SVGAGI (reference sequence). The CDR3 runs 14 residues. In nucleotides, the CDR3 is TGTGCCAGCAGCCGGCAATTGGACTACCCTAGTGGGCACTTC. Amino acids: CASSRQLDYPSGHF.

The chain employs TRBV6-6 and TRBJ1-4; 7 nucleotides agree with TRBD1. Per the germline V gene, CDR1 is MNHNY and CDR2 is SVGAGI (reference sequence). V trimming: 4 bases; J trimming: 8 bases; junction bases outside the gene matches: 4. This CDR3 spans 13 amino acids. Written as DNA, the CDR3 is TGTGCCAGCAGTTCCCGGGACAGAGAAAAACTGTTTTTT. Its translation is CASSSRDREKLFF.

V is TRBV3-1 (or the pseudogene TRBV3-2) and J is TRBJ1-2; TRBD1 matches at 8 bases. The J segment lost 4 bases and the V segment lost 6 bases, leaving 4 bases of the junction unmatched. This CDR3 contains 13 residues. Germline lookup yields CDR1 LGHDT and CDR2 YNNKEL (reference sequence). The DNA of the CDR3 is TGTGCCAGCAGATACGGACAGGGCTATGGCTACACCTTC. This gives the protein CASRYGQGYGYTF.